This paragraph reports one TCR beta chain. The antigen is not known. The data stem from a study of T cells expressing NK-cell markers. Study-level background: It was from sorted CD3+CD56+NKG2C+, CD3+CD56+NKG2C- and CD3+CD56-NKG2C+ T cells that TCR beta repertoires came. Study observations and caveats: As a fraction of CD8+ T cells, dominant NKG2C+ clonotypes reached about 1.0-7.5% in 5 or 6 donors. Evidence did not settle whether expanded NKG2C+ T cell clones targeted HCMV.

Production of TCR beta cDNA relied on 5'RACE template switching with UMIs. One entry per CDR3 protein, without DNA, is what TCRdb gives after re-calling the 5' RACE reads. This sample carries hundreds of thousands of distinct CDR3 sequences, with approximately 4% going to the ten biggest clones. This clonotype originated in a man younger than 30 in good health. The source material was blood T cells: a sorted CD56 or NKG2C T cell subset, CD4+ or CD8+ T cells, or bulk PBMC T cells (not recorded which).

The CDR3 reads CASRELPGQASTDTQYF. This chain connects TRBV5-1 to TRBJ2-3; TCRdb's D call, TRBD1, is unchecked because there is no DNA. Germline CDR1 reads SGHRS; CDR2 reads YFSETQ. CDR3 size: 17 residues.